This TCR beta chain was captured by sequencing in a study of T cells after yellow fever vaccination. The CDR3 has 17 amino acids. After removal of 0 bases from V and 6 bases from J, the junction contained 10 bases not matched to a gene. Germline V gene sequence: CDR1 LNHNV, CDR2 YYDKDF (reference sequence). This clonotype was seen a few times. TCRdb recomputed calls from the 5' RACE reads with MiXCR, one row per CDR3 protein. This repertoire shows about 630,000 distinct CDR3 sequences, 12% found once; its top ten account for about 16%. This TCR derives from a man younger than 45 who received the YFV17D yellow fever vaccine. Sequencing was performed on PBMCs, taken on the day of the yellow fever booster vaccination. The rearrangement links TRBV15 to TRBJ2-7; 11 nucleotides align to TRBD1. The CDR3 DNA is TGTGCCACCAGCAGAGATCGGGGAGGGACAGGGGGGGCCGAGCAGTACTTC. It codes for CATSRDRGGTGGAEQYF.